This paragraph covers one TCR beta chain sequence. Its target is not known. For the second PCR, which ran for about 7 to 11 cycles, a sample-barcoded 5' primer and a J-beta primer mix were used. Each single sample gave us at least 3 million CDR3-containing paired-end reads. TCRdb redid the calling of the 5' RACE reads with MiXCR, one entry per CDR3 protein. The sample contains roughly 2 million distinct CDR3 sequences, around 50% of which appear only once. This CDR3 spans 14 amino acids. CDR1 and CDR2 (germline): KGHDR, SFDVKD. The J segment lost 5 bases and the V segment lost 5 bases, leaving 7 bases of the junction unmatched. Peripheral blood was drawn, 7.5 to 10 milliliters per donor. These data are taken from a study of blood T cells in healthy people across ages. Study conclusions and caveats: Reliance upon unsorted PBMCs precluded definitive naive versus antigen-experienced comparison. Age advanced and TCR beta diversity per million T cells fell, roughly linearly.

Material for sequencing was blood. The source of this sequence is a woman aged 40-49 years in good health. The genes are TRBV24-1 and TRBJ2-5, with 7 positions matching TRBD1. The CDR3 DNA follows: TGTGCCACCAGTGGAAGGGGGCTAAAGGAGACCCAGTACTTC. It yields the protein CATSGRGLKETQYF.